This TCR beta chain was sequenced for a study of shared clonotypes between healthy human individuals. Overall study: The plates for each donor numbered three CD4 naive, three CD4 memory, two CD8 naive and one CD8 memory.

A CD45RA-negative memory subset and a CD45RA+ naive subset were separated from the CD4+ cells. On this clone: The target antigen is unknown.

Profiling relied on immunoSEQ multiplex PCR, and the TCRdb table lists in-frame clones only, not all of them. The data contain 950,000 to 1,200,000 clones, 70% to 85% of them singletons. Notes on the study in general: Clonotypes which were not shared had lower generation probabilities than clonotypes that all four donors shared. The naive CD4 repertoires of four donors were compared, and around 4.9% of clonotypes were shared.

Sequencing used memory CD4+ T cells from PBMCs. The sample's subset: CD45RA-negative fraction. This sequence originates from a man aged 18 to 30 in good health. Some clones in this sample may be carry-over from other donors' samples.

CDR3 sequence: CASSVGLPNNEQFF. For the CDR3, the DNA is TGTGCCAGCAGTGTCGGATTACCTAACAATGAGCAGTTCTTC. The rearrangement uses TRBV2 and TRBJ2-1; D not certain. This CDR3 is built from 14 residues. Trimming cost V 4 bases and J 5 bases, with 12 bases left between them. The germline gives CDR1 SNHLY, CDR2 FYNNEI.